The 18 T cell receptor beta chains reported below all come from one sample, sequenced in a study of cytomegalovirus exposure and HLA in healthy donors. Repertoires were generated with immunoSEQ multiplex PCR, while TCRdb's copy carries only in-frame clones and drops some. Of approximately 170,000 clones listed, approximately 88% were seen once; the top ten hold more than 8.5%. The sequenced sample was PBMCs. These receptors were collected from a man younger than 45 in good health and CMV-seropositive.

V and J are TRBV9 and TRBJ2-3; TRBD2 matches 9 bases. V was clipped by 3 bases and J by 5 bases; unmatched bases: 7. The CDR3 is 15 residues long. The germline V gene has CDR1 SGDLS and CDR2 YYNGEE. Here the CDR3 DNA reads TGTGCCAGCAGCGCATTAGCGGGGGAGCTAGATACGCAGTATTTT. It specifies CASSALAGELDTQYF.

This sequence joins TRBV7-2 and TRBJ1-5, with 9 bases matching TRBD1. Germline loops: CDR1 SGHTA, CDR2 FQGNSA. The CDR3 is made up of 15 amino acids. V gave up 5 bases and J gave up 7 bases; unmatched junction bases: 9. CDR3 coding DNA: TGTGCCAGCAGCGAAAGGAGGACAGGGGAACAGCCCCAGCATTTT. This codes for CASSERRTGEQPQHF. Together with reference TRBV7-2 and TRBJ1-5, the CDR3 gives the full variable domain: GAGVSQSPSNKVTEKGKDVELRCDPISGHTALYWYRQSLGQGLEFLIYFQGNSAPDKSGLPSDRFSAERTGGSVSTLTIQRTQQEDSAVYLCASSERRTGEQPQHFGDGTRLSIL.

The gene calls are TRBV15 and TRBJ1-1; 8 positions match TRBD1. With 5 bases clipped from V and 1 base from J, the junction kept 3 bases outside the gene matches. CDR1 is LNHNV and CDR2 is YYDKDF in the germline V gene (reference sequence). The CDR3 consists of 14 residues. CDR3 nucleotides: TGTGCCACCAGCTGGGACAGGCGGAACACTGAAGCTTTCTTT. It translates to CATSWDRRNTEAFF.

The chain carries TRBV5-4 and TRBJ2-1; the D gene is possibly TRBD2 (6 bases). This CDR3 comprises 15 residues. Germline loops: CDR1 SGHNT, CDR2 YYREEE (reference sequence). The V end lost 0 bases, the J end lost 5 bases, and 12 bases lay between the germline ends. The CDR3 bases are TGTGCCAGCAGCTTGGGAGCGGGCCTTCACAATGAGCAGTTCTTC. Amino acids: CASSLGAGLHNEQFF.

This clone was picked up one time. The rearrangement uses TRBV27 and TRBJ1-5; D is unresolved. The CDR3 has 15 residues. Germline assignment: CDR1 MNHEY and CDR2 SMNVEV (reference sequence). V was clipped by 0 bases and J by 5 bases, with 11 bases between them. The chain's CDR3 is CASSLSTSGDQPQHF. CDR3 in DNA: TGTGCCAGCAGTTTATCCACAAGCGGGGATCAGCCCCAGCATTTT.

The V and J genes are TRBV5-4 and TRBJ1-2, with D possibly TRBD1 on 6 matching bases. The V gene lost 4 bases and the J gene lost 1 base, with 11 bases spanning the gap. Germline V CDR1 and CDR2: SGHNT, YYREEE (reference sequence). This CDR3 is built from 14 residues. CDR3: CASSPGQRNYGYTF. The CDR3, as DNA: TGTGCCAGCAGCCCCGGACAGCGTAACTATGGCTACACCTTC.

The chain is built from TRBV5-8 and TRBJ1-2; 8 nucleotides align to TRBD1. The V gene's germline CDR1 is SGHTS and CDR2 YDEGEE. CDR3 length: 15 residues. Trimming at V came to 4 bases and at J to 2 bases, leaving 7 bases not matched to a gene. The CDR3 DNA reads as TGTGCCAGCAGCCGAACCCGACAGGGGAACTATGGCTACACCTTC. Encoded protein: CASSRTRQGNYGYTF.

In regard to this clone: Other DNA variants within this sample encode the same CDR3. CDR3: CASSWTSAAGELFF. DNA for the CDR3: TGTGCCAGCAGTTGGACTAGCGCCGCCGGGGAGCTGTTTTTT. The rearrangement uses TRBV28 and TRBJ2-2; 9 bases agree with TRBD2. The germline V gene encodes CDR1 MDHEN and CDR2 SYDVKM. V was pared by 4 bases and J by 6 bases, with 3 bases of the junction left unmatched. The CDR3 contains 14 residues.

The chain recombines TRBV5-1 with TRBJ2-7, with D maybe TRBD1 (6 bases). V lost 3 bases, J lost 0 bases, and 10 bases lay in between. The CDR3 runs to 14 residues. Germline V CDR1 and CDR2: SGHRS, YFSETQ. CDR3 sequence reads: CASSSGDDSYEQYF. Here the CDR3 DNA reads TGCGCCAGCAGCTCAGGGGACGACTCCTACGAGCAGTACTTC.

This chain uses TRBV5-4 with TRBJ2-3; TRBD2 agrees at 9 bases. Germline trimming cut 6 bases from V and 2 bases from J; bases unmatched to any gene: 10. Germline V gene sequence: CDR1 SGHNT, CDR2 YYREEE (reference sequence). This CDR3 comprises 16 residues. The CDR3 DNA reads as TGTGCCAGCATGGGAAGCGGGGGGCGCTCCACAGATACGCAGTATTTT. It translates to CASMGSGGRSTDTQYF.

J is TRBJ2-1 and V is TRBV7-9; weak D call: TRBD2 (6 bases). The CDR3 extends over 16 amino acids. Germline V gives CDR1 SEHNR, CDR2 FQNEAQ (reference sequence). V was shortened by 5 bases and J by 8 bases, with 22 bases between the two germline ends. CDR3: CASSPWTTVLVDEQFF. The CDR3 coding sequence is TGTGCCAGCAGCCCTTGGACTACCGTTCTCGTCGATGAGCAGTTCTTC.

The chain recombines TRBV13 with TRBJ1-3; the D is unclear. V was pared by 2 bases and J by 4 bases, with 6 bases between. Germline lookup yields CDR1 PRHDT and CDR2 FYEKMQ (reference sequence). CDR3 length: 13 residues. This CDR3 reads CASSLSQGNTIYF. The CDR3 DNA is TGTGCCAGCAGCTTATCGCAGGGAAACACCATATATTTT.

This sequence joins TRBV27 and TRBJ2-7; the D gene is possibly TRBD1 (5 bases). CDR1 is MNHEY and CDR2 is SMNVEV in the germline V gene (reference sequence). The length of the CDR3 is 13 residues. The V and J ends lost 3 bases and 3 bases respectively, with 9 bases between them. DNA for the CDR3: TGTGCCAGCAGTTTGGGGCAGTTCTACGAGCAGTACTTC. The encoded protein is CASSLGQFYEQYF.

The chain combines TRBV29-1 with TRBJ2-1; tentative D call: TRBD2 (6 bases). The CDR3 totals 17 residues. Germline CDR1 SQVTM, CDR2 ANQGSEA. The V gene lost 6 bases and the J gene lost 5 bases, with 26 bases spanning the gap. CDR3 DNA: TGCAGCGTCCCGTGGGGCCTCAGGAGCGGGTTCGACAATGAGCAGTTCTTC. It yields the protein CSVPWGLRSGFDNEQFF.

This chain uses TRBV5-4 with TRBJ1-1, with TRBD1 matching over 7 bases. This CDR3 contains 15 residues. V was clipped by 0 bases and J by 5 bases; unmatched bases: 7. CDR1 SGHNT and CDR2 YYREEE come from the germline V gene (reference sequence). CDR3 residues: CASSLEGARGTEAFF. DNA of the CDR3: TGTGCCAGCAGCTTGGAGGGGGCGCGAGGGACTGAAGCTTTCTTT.

The chain combines TRBV5-6 with TRBJ2-1, with TRBD2 as a possible D gene (5 bases). Trimming removed 4 bases from V and 4 bases from J, with 15 bases in between. The CDR3 totals 15 residues. The germline gives CDR1 SGHDT, CDR2 YYEEEE. Here the CDR3 DNA reads TGTGCCAGCAGCCATCCTGGGGAGAGATACAATGAGCAGTTCTTC. Residues: CASSHPGERYNEQFF.

This chain links TRBV11-2 with TRBJ2-1, with 9 bases that match TRBD2. The CDR3 is 18 residues long. V gave up 3 bases and J gave up 7 bases; unmatched junction bases: 16. Germline values: CDR1 SGHAT, CDR2 FQNNGV. For the CDR3, the DNA is TGTGCCAGCAGCTTCGGTTTGGTTGGCGGGAGGGGTAGGAATGAGCAGTTCTTC. It codes for CASSFGLVGGRGRNEQFF.

This clone turned up a few times. The chain links TRBV18 to TRBJ1-2; 8 bases align to TRBD1. The CDR3 covers 12 residues. Trimming cost V 4 bases and J 8 bases; bases outside gene matches: 3. Germline loops: CDR1 KGHSH, CDR2 LQKENI. Written as DNA, the CDR3 is TGTGCCAGCTCACTGACAGGGGAAGGCTACACCTTC. Protein: CASSLTGEGYTF.